This is a list of T cell receptor beta chains from one sample in a study of CD8+ T cells in alopecia areata. Assay used: immunoSEQ multiplex PCR; TCRdb lists only in-frame clones, some missing. The data hold about 12,000 clones, with 45% to 70% observed a single time. The sample was skin. Source of these receptors: a human donor with alopecia areata. Each CDR3 is given with its conserved first and last residue. The order of the fields is CDR3 protein, clone size, V gene, J gene. A row's size may be missing; if present it is once, few, many or a size class.

CDR3aa: CASSQDSGPDTQYF; abundance: NA; v_gene: TRBV4-1; j_gene: TRBJ2-3
CDR3aa: CASSSHPDAAGNEKLFF; abundance: NA; v_gene: TRBV7-8; j_gene: TRBJ1-4
CDR3aa: CASSKEGQYQETQYF; abundance: NA; v_gene: TRBV7-2; j_gene: TRBJ2-5
CDR3aa: CASSAILAGETDTQYF; abundance: NA; v_gene: TRBV9; j_gene: TRBJ2-3
CDR3aa: CASTPGRSYGYTF; abundance: once; v_gene: TRBV19; j_gene: TRBJ1-2
CDR3aa: CAILPGGDTQYF; abundance: few; v_gene: TRBV7-9; j_gene: TRBJ2-3
CDR3aa: CAISSGQNYGYTF; abundance: NA; v_gene: TRBV10-3; j_gene: TRBJ1-2
CDR3aa: CASSEPSAGSKNIQYF; abundance: few; v_gene: TRBV6-1; j_gene: TRBJ2-4
CDR3aa: CASEEREGTDTQYF; abundance: NA; v_gene: TRBV9; j_gene: TRBJ2-3
CDR3aa: CASNGLANEQFF; abundance: few; v_gene: TRBV7-9; j_gene: TRBJ2-1
CDR3aa: CAWRERGQSTGELFF; abundance: few; v_gene: TRBV30; j_gene: TRBJ2-2
CDR3aa: CASSLGDLTQFF; abundance: NA; v_gene: TRBV7-2; j_gene: TRBJ2-1
CDR3aa: CASSSSQGGNEQFF; abundance: NA; v_gene: TRBV7-8; j_gene: TRBJ2-1
CDR3aa: CASSESGTDTQYF; abundance: once; v_gene: TRBV10-1; j_gene: TRBJ2-3
CDR3aa: CASSLQGAAYEQYF; abundance: NA; v_gene: TRBV18; j_gene: TRBJ2-7
CDR3aa: CASSTRQMHNEQFF; abundance: NA; v_gene: TRBV19; j_gene: TRBJ2-1
CDR3aa: CASSIDRSYEQYF; abundance: once; v_gene: TRBV11-2; j_gene: TRBJ2-7
CDR3aa: CASSSRMGNQPQHF; abundance: NA; v_gene: TRBV27; j_gene: TRBJ1-5
CDR3aa: CASSPGGGDLNQPQHF; abundance: NA; v_gene: TRBV28; j_gene: TRBJ1-5
CDR3aa: CAISGGLGAYEQYF; abundance: NA; v_gene: TRBV10-3; j_gene: TRBJ2-7
CDR3aa: CASSQQNFLGGLVTEAFF; abundance: NA; v_gene: TRBV4-1; j_gene: TRBJ1-1
CDR3aa: CASSPPRGGGAFF; abundance: NA; v_gene: TRBV6-5; j_gene: TRBJ1-1